This paragraph covers one TCR beta chain sequence. Its cognate antigen has yet to be identified. One base away there is no much larger clone; base qualities are not given. These data are taken from a study of blood T cell repertoires in COVID-19 (dated by TCRdb to 2020 to 2022). The study in broad terms: Collaborator samples came from the United States, Italy and Spain and covered acute and convalescent phases of COVID-19. The prospective study material was composed of cDNA or gDNA derived from T cells, B-cell-depleted T cells, or PBMCs. The dataset comprised deeply sampled blood TCRbeta repertoires from subjects exposed to, actively infected with, or recovered from COVID-19. The repertoires were made available in a free public database intended to serve as a resource for research on the immune response to SARS-CoV-2. The samples were drawn from two sources: the first 160 participants of the ongoing ImmuneRACE study, and 950 to 1,500 subjects contributed by 6 global collaborators. Sample metadata almost always included a de-identified subject ID, COVID-19 status, age in years and sex. Where available, HLA class I and class II types were obtained from metadata supplied by the sample provider rather than from assay-based typing.

TCRbeta CDR3 regions were amplified from genomic DNA by means of the immunoSEQ Assay, a bias-controlled multiplex PCR. The original methods were these. The number of nucleated cells in each sample was estimated by amplification of reference gene primers within the assay. Sequence reads were collapsed and filtered to measure the absolute abundance of every unique TCRbeta CDR3 rearrangement. For each sample, productive Simpson clonality was calculated as the square root of Simpson's diversity index across productive rearrangements. Held by TCRdb, this immuneACCESS table contains in-frame sequences only and omits some clones. Under half of the omission traces to an unresolved V gene where checked; the cause of the rest is unknown. V, J and clone size are those of that table, while D and trimming were read from the DNA. The sample has around 60,000 clones on record, around 90% of them singletons. Of the sample, about 3.2% falls within the top ten clones.

Whole blood was collected in K2EDTA tubes by collaborating institutions according to the institutions' own protocols. For TCRbeta analysis, collaborators shipped samples as frozen whole blood, isolated PBMCs, or DNA extracted from either of those sample types. Points the paper makes about the study in general: Clinical and demographic metadata were provided uncurated, with the amount varying by source and participant.

The CDR3 goes from the cysteine to the phenylalanine over 15 residues. Only the CDR3 part of the read is kept: 45 bases, read in frame from the first base. Trimming accounts for 5 bases at V and 4 bases at J, while the number of junction bases matched to no gene is 6. The germline V gene (reference sequence) supplies CDR1 LNHDA and CDR2 SQIVND. The TCR was taken from a man over 45 with active COVID-19. The sequencing sample was made of peripheral blood. The chain links TRBV19 with TRBJ1-4, and 8 junction bases match TRBD1. The nucleotides are TGTGCCAGTAGTGTCTGGACAGGGTATAATGAAAAACTGTTTTTT. Its coded protein is CASSVWTGYNEKLFF.